This is a list of T cell receptor beta chains from one sample in a study of blood T cell repertoires in COVID-19. Only in-frame clones appear in the TCRdb table, and some are missing; sequencing was by immunoSEQ multiplex PCR. Seen here are about 210,000 clones, about 90% observed once, and the top ten hold 1.2%. What was sequenced was peripheral blood. Every receptor here comes from a man aged 25-45 years with acute or convalescent COVID-19. The CDR3 runs from the conserved cysteine through the conserved F or W. The D gene is left open where the match is weak. Clone sizes are given selectively: once, few, many, or a class where the clone is expanded.

j_call: TRBJ2-3
clone_size: NA
v_call: TRBV9
d_call: NA
cdr3_aa: CASSPLLGGRTDTQYF
cdr3_nt: TGTGCCAGCAGCCCGCTCTTGGGGGGACGCACAGATACGCAGTATTTT

j_call: TRBJ1-1
clone_size: few
v_call: TRBV28
d_call: NA
cdr3_aa: CASTTTVNTEAFF
cdr3_nt: TGTGCCAGCACTACAACAGTGAACACTGAAGCTTTCTTT

j_call: TRBJ1-3
clone_size: NA
v_call: TRBV9
d_call: NA
cdr3_aa: CASSPNGIASGNTIYF
cdr3_nt: TGTGCCAGCAGCCCTAACGGGATCGCGTCTGGAAACACCATATATTTT

j_call: TRBJ1-2
clone_size: few
v_call: TRBV11-1
d_call: NA
cdr3_aa: CASSLGHNYGYTF
cdr3_nt: TGTGCCAGCAGCTTAGGGCACAACTATGGCTACACCTTC

j_call: TRBJ2-3
clone_size: NA
v_call: TRBV7-2
d_call: NA
cdr3_aa: CASSSDVSSTDTQYF
cdr3_nt: TGTGCCAGCAGCTCAGATGTTTCTAGCACAGATACGCAGTATTTT

j_call: TRBJ2-7
clone_size: NA
v_call: TRBV19
d_call: TRBD2
cdr3_aa: CASSMASGSYEQYF
cdr3_nt: TGTGCCAGTAGTATGGCTAGCGGCTCCTACGAGCAGTACTTC

j_call: TRBJ1-1
clone_size: once
v_call: TRBV10-3
d_call: NA
cdr3_aa: CAISESGGEAFF
cdr3_nt: TGTGCCATCAGTGAGTCGGGGGGGGAAGCTTTCTTT

j_call: TRBJ2-7
clone_size: NA
v_call: TRBV19
d_call: TRBD1
cdr3_aa: CASSYRDSYYEQYF
cdr3_nt: TGTGCCAGTAGTTATCGGGACAGCTACTACGAGCAGTACTTC

j_call: TRBJ1-1
clone_size: NA
v_call: TRBV18
d_call: NA
cdr3_aa: CASSQIFMNTEAFF
cdr3_nt: TGTGCCAGCTCACAAATTTTCATGAACACTGAAGCTTTCTTT

j_call: TRBJ2-5
clone_size: NA
v_call: TRBV18
d_call: NA
cdr3_aa: CASSPGGAETQYF
cdr3_nt: TGTGCCAGCTCACCAGGGGGCGCGGAGACCCAGTACTTC

j_call: TRBJ1-5
clone_size: NA
v_call: TRBV27
d_call: NA
cdr3_aa: CASSLEAPYSNQPQHF
cdr3_nt: TGTGCCAGCAGTTTAGAGGCACCTTATAGCAATCAGCCCCAGCATTTT

j_call: TRBJ2-1
clone_size: NA
v_call: TRBV28
d_call: TRBD2
cdr3_aa: CASSGSSGSSYNEQFF
cdr3_nt: TGTGCCAGCAGTGGAAGTAGCGGGAGCTCCTACAATGAGCAGTTCTTC

j_call: TRBJ2-1
clone_size: few
v_call: TRBV1
d_call: NA
cdr3_aa: CTSSQEGGSRDRVTEQFF
cdr3_nt: TGCACCAGCAGCCAAGAAGGGGGATCCCGGGACAGGGTGACTGAGCAGTTCTTC

j_call: TRBJ2-5
clone_size: NA
v_call: TRBV30
d_call: TRBD2
cdr3_aa: CAWSVLRTSAETQYF
cdr3_nt: TGTGCCTGGAGTGTCCTCCGGACTAGCGCAGAGACCCAGTACTTC

j_call: TRBJ1-6
clone_size: NA
v_call: TRBV5-1
d_call: NA
cdr3_aa: CASSTDRLGYNSPLHF
cdr3_nt: TGCGCCAGCAGTACCGACAGGCTGGGCTATAATTCACCCCTCCACTTT

j_call: TRBJ2-7
clone_size: few
v_call: TRBV21-1
d_call: NA
cdr3_aa: CASSKRDEQYF
cdr3_nt: TGTGCCAGCAGCAAACGGGACGAGCAGTACTTC

j_call: TRBJ1-2
clone_size: NA
v_call: TRBV24-1
d_call: TRBD1
cdr3_aa: CATSVNLGGTNYGYTF
cdr3_nt: TGTGCCACCAGTGTCAACCTAGGGGGCACAAACTATGGCTACACCTTC

j_call: TRBJ2-7
clone_size: NA
v_call: TRBV10-2
d_call: TRBD2
cdr3_aa: CASSGSGGETYEQYF
cdr3_nt: TGCGCCAGCAGTGGGAGCGGGGGCGAAACCTACGAGCAGTACTTC

j_call: TRBJ2-5
clone_size: NA
v_call: TRBV10-1
d_call: TRBD2
cdr3_aa: CASTSARTSGTIEETQYF
cdr3_nt: TGCGCCAGCACTTCAGCCAGGACTAGCGGGACGATAGAAGAGACCCAGTACTTC

j_call: TRBJ2-5
clone_size: NA
v_call: TRBV20-1
d_call: NA
cdr3_aa: CSAHTGETQYF
cdr3_nt: TGCAGTGCTCACACGGGGGAGACCCAGTACTTC

j_call: TRBJ1-1
clone_size: NA
v_call: TRBV29-1
d_call: NA
cdr3_aa: CSVGEGAYTEAFF
cdr3_nt: TGCAGCGTTGGCGAGGGCGCATACACTGAAGCTTTCTTT

j_call: TRBJ1-2
clone_size: NA
v_call: TRBV29-1
d_call: NA
cdr3_aa: CSVEGQTNYGYTF
cdr3_nt: TGCAGCGTTGAAGGACAGACTAACTATGGCTACACCTTC

j_call: TRBJ2-1
clone_size: NA
v_call: TRBV9
d_call: TRBD2
cdr3_aa: CASSASGTSPNEQFF
cdr3_nt: TGTGCCAGCAGCGCGTCCGGGACTAGTCCCAATGAGCAGTTCTTC

j_call: TRBJ1-6
clone_size: NA
v_call: TRBV27
d_call: NA
cdr3_aa: CASNPGRAGNSPLHF
cdr3_nt: TGTGCCAGCAACCCTGGCAGGGCTGGGAATTCACCCCTCCACTTT

j_call: TRBJ2-3
clone_size: NA
v_call: TRBV19
d_call: TRBD2
cdr3_aa: CASRITSGSPDTQYF
cdr3_nt: TGTGCCAGTAGAATAACTAGCGGGAGTCCGGATACGCAGTATTTT

j_call: TRBJ1-3
clone_size: once
v_call: TRBV10-2
d_call: NA
cdr3_aa: CASSEGEVPGNTIYF
cdr3_nt: TGCGCCAGCAGTGAAGGTGAGGTTCCTGGAAACACCATATATTTT

j_call: TRBJ2-1
clone_size: NA
v_call: TRBV5-1
d_call: TRBD2
cdr3_aa: CASSSLSAGAYNEQFF
cdr3_nt: TGCGCCAGCAGCTCCCTCTCGGCGGGAGCCTACAATGAGCAGTTCTTC

j_call: TRBJ2-5
clone_size: NA
v_call: TRBV19
d_call: TRBD2
cdr3_aa: CASSIGLAGGSAQYF
cdr3_nt: TGTGCCAGTAGTATCGGACTAGCGGGGGGGTCTGCCCAGTACTTC

j_call: TRBJ2-1
clone_size: NA
v_call: TRBV29-1
d_call: TRBD2
cdr3_aa: CSVETSGALEQFF
cdr3_nt: TGCAGCGTTGAGACTAGCGGGGCGCTGGAGCAGTTCTTC

j_call: TRBJ2-3
clone_size: NA
v_call: TRBV7-9
d_call: NA
cdr3_aa: CASSLLSGLYTDTQYF
cdr3_nt: TGTGCCAGCAGCTTATTAAGCGGACTATACACAGATACGCAGTATTTT

j_call: TRBJ1-3
clone_size: NA
v_call: TRBV5-4
d_call: NA
cdr3_aa: CASSLNRGGTSSGNTIYF
cdr3_nt: TGTGCCAGCAGCTTGAATCGGGGAGGGACGAGCTCTGGAAACACCATATATTTT

j_call: TRBJ2-7
clone_size: NA
v_call: TRBV29-1
d_call: NA
cdr3_aa: CSVGTQSYEQYF
cdr3_nt: TGCAGCGTTGGCACCCAGTCCTACGAGCAGTACTTC

j_call: TRBJ2-1
clone_size: NA
v_call: TRBV10-3
d_call: TRBD2
cdr3_aa: CAISEASGGIPREQFF
cdr3_nt: TGTGCCATCAGTGAGGCTAGCGGGGGGATCCCCAGAGAGCAGTTCTTC

j_call: TRBJ1-6
clone_size: NA
v_call: TRBV19
d_call: NA
cdr3_aa: CASSPNLGLVNYNSPLHF
cdr3_nt: TGTGCCAGTAGTCCTAATTTGGGCTTGGTCAACTATAATTCACCCCTCCACTTT

j_call: TRBJ2-1
clone_size: NA
v_call: TRBV15
d_call: NA
cdr3_aa: CATSRDYSYNEQFF
cdr3_nt: TGTGCCACCAGCAGAGATTACAGCTACAATGAGCAGTTCTTC

j_call: TRBJ2-2
clone_size: NA
v_call: TRBV9
d_call: TRBD2
cdr3_aa: CASSGTGLAVYTGELFF
cdr3_nt: TGTGCCAGCAGCGGAACCGGACTAGCGGTATACACCGGGGAGCTGTTTTTT

j_call: TRBJ2-2
clone_size: once
v_call: TRBV9
d_call: TRBD2
cdr3_aa: CASSAGTSGRDGELFF
cdr3_nt: TGTGCCAGCAGCGCAGGGACTAGCGGGAGAGACGGGGAGCTGTTTTTT

j_call: TRBJ2-1
clone_size: NA
v_call: TRBV19
d_call: NA
cdr3_aa: CASSQADNEQFF
cdr3_nt: TGTGCCAGTAGCCAGGCCGATAATGAGCAGTTCTTC

j_call: TRBJ1-5
clone_size: NA
v_call: TRBV1
d_call: NA
cdr3_aa: CTSSPGQGINQPQHF
cdr3_nt: TGCACCAGCAGCCCGGGACAGGGAATCAATCAGCCCCAGCATTTT

j_call: TRBJ2-3
clone_size: once
v_call: TRBV7-6
d_call: TRBD2
cdr3_aa: CASSLAGGTDTQYF
cdr3_nt: TGTGCCAGCAGCTTAGCGGGAGGGACAGATACGCAGTATTTT

j_call: TRBJ2-7
clone_size: NA
v_call: TRBV18
d_call: TRBD2
cdr3_aa: CASSPTSGRTTYEQYF
cdr3_nt: TGTGCCAGCTCACCAACTAGCGGGAGGACTACCTACGAGCAGTACTTC

j_call: TRBJ2-7
clone_size: NA
v_call: TRBV7-2
d_call: NA
cdr3_aa: CASSLGTEPYEQYF
cdr3_nt: TGTGCCAGCAGCTTAGGGACAGAGCCCTACGAGCAGTACTTC

j_call: TRBJ2-7
clone_size: NA
v_call: TRBV19
d_call: NA
cdr3_aa: CASSMGPDSISSYEQYF
cdr3_nt: TGTGCCAGTAGTATGGGTCCAGACTCCATAAGCTCCTACGAGCAGTACTTC

j_call: TRBJ2-3
clone_size: NA
v_call: TRBV6-4
d_call: TRBD2
cdr3_aa: CASSDERGDTQYF
cdr3_nt: TGTGCCAGCAGTGACGAGCGGGGAGATACGCAGTATTTT

j_call: TRBJ1-6
clone_size: NA
v_call: TRBV5-5
d_call: NA
cdr3_aa: CASTRQDNSPLHF
cdr3_nt: TGTGCCAGCACCCGACAGGATAATTCACCCCTCCACTTT

j_call: TRBJ1-1
clone_size: NA
v_call: TRBV6-5
d_call: NA
cdr3_aa: CASSLRKQGRTEAFF
cdr3_nt: TGTGCCAGCAGTCTTCGAAAACAGGGCCGCACTGAAGCTTTCTTT

j_call: TRBJ1-4
clone_size: NA
v_call: TRBV28
d_call: TRBD1
cdr3_aa: CASTLQGAAEKLFF
cdr3_nt: TGTGCCAGCACCCTACAGGGGGCGGCTGAAAAACTGTTTTTT

j_call: TRBJ1-2
clone_size: NA
v_call: TRBV19
d_call: TRBD1
cdr3_aa: CASNSRATGSNYGYTF
cdr3_nt: TGTGCCAGTAACTCCCGGGCGACAGGGAGCAACTATGGCTACACCTTC

j_call: TRBJ1-4
clone_size: NA
v_call: TRBV10-2
d_call: NA
cdr3_aa: CASKLTVATNEKLFF
cdr3_nt: TGCGCCAGCAAGTTGACAGTTGCAACTAATGAAAAACTGTTTTTT

j_call: TRBJ1-2
clone_size: NA
v_call: TRBV7-2
d_call: NA
cdr3_aa: CASSLALYGYTF
cdr3_nt: TGTGCCAGCAGCTTAGCCTTGTATGGCTACACCTTC

j_call: TRBJ1-5
clone_size: few
v_call: TRBV7-9
d_call: NA
cdr3_aa: CASSSGGSNQPQHF
cdr3_nt: TGTGCCAGCAGCTCCGGGGGAAGCAATCAGCCCCAGCATTTT

j_call: TRBJ2-2
clone_size: NA
v_call: TRBV9
d_call: NA
cdr3_aa: CATQGIPNTGELFF
cdr3_nt: TGTGCCACACAGGGTATCCCGAACACCGGGGAGCTGTTTTTT

j_call: TRBJ1-3
clone_size: NA
v_call: TRBV7-6
d_call: NA
cdr3_aa: CASSLAGVSSGNTIYF
cdr3_nt: TGTGCCAGCAGCTTGGCAGGTGTGAGCTCTGGAAACACCATATATTTT

j_call: TRBJ1-1
clone_size: NA
v_call: TRBV7-9
d_call: NA
cdr3_aa: CASSVQGWRGEVAFF
cdr3_nt: TGTGCCAGCAGCGTACAGGGATGGAGAGGCGAAGTAGCTTTCTTT